The sequence of this TCR beta chain was determined in a study of PD-1 blockade in classical Hodgkin lymphoma (TCRdb year 2020). Regarding the study in general: Nivolumab dosing was 3 mg/kg intravenously every 2 weeks, continuing until either disease progression or unacceptable toxicity. To define a peripheral blood immune signature of response to PD-1 blockade in classical Hodgkin lymphoma, the study combined TCR beta sequencing with CyTOF.

As to this clone: Its antigen remains undetermined. Base qualities were left out, and no much larger clone turns up one base away.

According to the germline V gene, CDR1 reads SGHVS and CDR2 reads FQNEAQ. Cut back by 2 bases and 4 bases, the V and J ends lie 21 bases apart. The CDR3 holds 17 amino acids from the cysteine to the phenylalanine. Only the CDR3 part of the read is kept: 51 bases, read in frame from the first base. Reading the label with the study, this specimen's time point is: cycle 4 day 1 (C4D1), after less than seven weeks of nivolumab. Relapse after autologous stem cell transplantation had occurred in all trial patients, and cohorts A, B and C were distinguished by prior brentuximab vedotin exposure. A total of around 60 patients with relapsed/refractory classical Hodgkin lymphoma made up the trial cohort, and each patient's best overall response was complete response, partial response or progressive disease. Single-agent nivolumab was administered to trial patients in the multi-cohort phase II CheckMate 205 trial. An independent review committee assessed best overall response by applying the 2007 International Working Group response criteria. PBMCs from the trial were collected at three points: immediately before nivolumab initiation (C1D1), and during therapy at cycle 2 day 1 and cycle 4 day 1. Peripheral blood was collected in 8 mL Vacutainer Cell Preparation Tubes, from which PBMCs were isolated by centrifugation and then cryopreserved.

Beyond this particular receptor, the publication reports: Among trial patients, those achieving complete response had baseline diversity similar to that of newly diagnosed patients, while diversity was significantly lower in partial responders and progressors. A significant rise by C4D1 was seen in CD4+ but not CD8+ TCR diversity (p=0.0027 vs p=0.16), with the rise being most apparent in complete responders (p=0.02). The study was limited to a single clinical trial cohort, and causes of repertoire differences, possibly disease activity or prior therapy, remained undefined. Patients starting nivolumab less than 1 year after ASCT had lower diversity and were excluded from later analyses to avoid confounding by immune reconstitution. Baseline TCR diversity was reported to be lower in newly diagnosed patients than in healthy donors and to be lower still in relapsed/refractory patients.

The Qiagen DNeasy kit was used to extract genomic DNA from unsorted PBMCs and from the negatively selected CD4+ and CD8+ fractions. TCR beta CDR3 regions were subjected to amplification by immunoSEQ multiplex PCR with primers that anneal to V and J segments. A synthetic immune receptor repertoire was used to minimize amplification bias, and any residual bias was removed computationally once sequencing was done. The original pipeline was this. Repertoire diversity was quantified as the Shannon entropy index using custom Python scripts. Unsorted, CD4+ and CD8+ repertoires were examined separately, except in combined analyses, for which CD4+ and CD8+ sequences were merged in silico. A clone counted as expanded when the clone's frequency after treatment rose at least 2-fold relative to C1D1, and clones undetected at baseline were given a pseudocount of 0.5. Singleton clones were defined as clones with 0 or 1 copy at C1D1, and non-singleton clones were defined as clones with 2 or more copies. By matching protein sequences in sorted samples from the same patient, clones expanded in unsorted samples were annotated as CD4+, CD8+ or unknown. Diversity changes from C1D1 to C4D1 were tested in paired samples using Wilcoxon tests. TCRdb took this table from immuneACCESS and kept in-frame rearrangements with V and J called. Such tables lack part of the clones; where checked against another copy, unresolved V genes explain under half of the gap, and the rest is unexplained. That table furnishes V, J and clone size, whereas the DNA furnished D and trimming. The sample contains about 60,000 clones, around nine tenths of them found a single time. The top ten hold around 8% of the sample.

The source was peripheral blood mononuclear cells (PBMCs), collected before the fourth cycle of nivolumab. The origin of this receptor is a human donor with classical Hodgkin lymphoma. The chain joins TRBV7-8 to TRBJ2-7; a tentative D match to TRBD1 spans 5 bases. In nucleotide form, the sequence is TGTGCCAGCAGCTTACTGGGGCGAGGAGACCAACAATACGAGCAGTACTTC. This translates into CASSLLGRGDQQYEQYF.